One and the same sample provided the 18 T cell receptor beta chains below, sequenced in a study of blood T cell repertoires in COVID-19. Sequencing was performed with immunoSEQ multiplex PCR; in TCRdb, only in-frame clones are kept and a portion is missing. Among 150,000 to 200,000 clones listed, 86% were seen once. The specimen was PBMCs or T cells enriched from blood (not recorded which). These receptors were taken from a woman aged 25 to 39 who had recovered from COVID-19.

This rearrangement joins TRBV28 to TRBJ1-5; 8 nucleotides line up with TRBD1. J was trimmed by 1 base and V by 4 bases; bases with no gene match: 0. The CDR3 contains 14 residues. Germline V gene data show CDR1 as MDHEN and CDR2 as SYDVKM. The CDR3 region has the DNA TGTGCCAGCAGTTCAGGGGGCAGCAATCAGCCCCAGCATTTT. Its translation: CASSSGGSNQPQHF. Supplemented by reference TRBV28 and TRBJ1-5, the full variable domain reads DVKVTQSSRYLVKRTGEKVFLECVQDMDHENMFWYRQDPGLGLRLIYFSYDVKMKEKGDIPEGYSVSREKKERFSLILESASTNQTSMYLCASSSGGSNQPQHFGDGTRLSIL.

The genes are TRBV3-1 (or the pseudogene TRBV3-2) and TRBJ1-2; no reliable D call. This CDR3 contains 15 residues. Between the trimmed V and J ends, which lost 0 bases and 4 bases, there was a span of 12 bases. Germline values: CDR1 LGHDT, CDR2 YNNKEL (reference sequence). CDR3 protein: CASSQDAGLGYGYTF. CDR3 bases: TGTGCCAGCAGCCAAGATGCCGGGTTGGGCTATGGCTACACCTTC.

This clone appeared a single time. The V gene is TRBV12-3 or TRBV12-4, the J gene TRBJ1-2; D not resolved. Trimming shortened V by 5 bases and J by 8 bases, and 15 bases separated the two germline ends. The CDR3 length is 13 residues. The CDR3 coding sequence is TGTGCCAGCAGTCCCCTGGTTTTCTACGGCTACACCTTC. It yields the protein CASSPLVFYGYTF.

The rearrangement uses TRBV5-8 and TRBJ1-2, with D perhaps TRBD1 (5 bases). The CDR3 length is 15 residues. Looked up from germline, CDR1 is SGHTS and CDR2 is YDEGEE. The V end was cut by 4 bases, the J end by 4 bases, with 17 bases between. Here the CDR3 reads CASSQGTGHFYGYTF. The CDR3 nucleotides read TGTGCCAGCAGCCAAGGTACAGGCCACTTCTATGGCTACACCTTC.

The rearrangement uses TRBV7-8 and TRBJ1-2; unclear D gene. The ends were cut back, 5 bases at V and 7 bases at J, with 14 bases in the middle. CDR3 length: 13 residues. Germline V gene data show CDR1 as SGHVS and CDR2 as FQNEAQ. CDR3 in amino acids: CASSVAAVSGYTF. In DNA form, the CDR3 reads TGTGCCAGCAGCGTGGCTGCGGTTAGTGGCTACACCTTC.

The gene calls are TRBV27 and TRBJ1-2; the match to TRBD1 covers 7 bases. Looked up from germline, CDR1 is MNHEY and CDR2 is SMNVEV (reference sequence). The CDR3 runs 13 residues. The V and J ends lost 6 bases and 7 bases, in that order; junction bases with no gene match: 8. CDR3 sequence: CASSHGQAAGYTF. Written as DNA, the CDR3 is TGTGCCAGCAGCCACGGACAGGCAGCTGGCTACACCTTC.

The gene calls are TRBV6-4 and TRBJ2-6; D is perhaps TRBD2 (5 bases). The CDR3 is 15 amino acids. Germline V gene data show CDR1 as MRHNA and CDR2 as SNTAGT. Trimming took 3 bases from V and 3 from J, leaving 9 bases between them. CDR3 DNA: TGTGCCAGCAGTGAAAGAGGGTTTGGGGCCAACGTCCTGACTTTC. Amino acid sequence: CASSERGFGANVLTF.

This clone was counted a few times. CDR3 amino acids: CASSQGGSSNYGYTF. The CDR3 DNA sequence: TGTGCCAGCAGTCAGGGGGGCAGTTCTAACTATGGCTACACCTTC. This rearrangement joins TRBV28 to TRBJ1-2; 7 nucleotides match TRBD1. The CDR3 contains 15 residues. CDR1 is MDHEN and CDR2 is SYDVKM in the germline V gene. J lost 0 bases, V lost 5 bases, and 6 bases had no gene match.

This chain connects TRBV29-1 to TRBJ2-5; 8 bases agree with TRBD2. V shed 4 bases and J 0 bases; nucleotides not matched to a gene: 4. CDR1 is SQVTM, CDR2 ANQGSEA, per germline. The CDR3 has 14 residues. CDR3 coding DNA: TGCAGCGTTGTACTAGCGGAGCACCAAGAGACCCAGTACTTC. Translation gives CSVVLAEHQETQYF. Looking up the rest from reference TRBV29-1 and TRBJ2-5 gives the full variable domain: SAVISQKPSRDICQRGTSLTIQCQVDSQVTMMFWYRQQPGQSLTLIATANQGSEATYESGFVIDKFPISRPNLTFSTLTVSNMSPEDSSIYLCSVVLAEHQETQYFGPGTRLLVL.

This chain connects TRBV7-9 to TRBJ2-2; 13 nucleotides match TRBD2. The CDR3 loop spans 16 amino acids. V shed 6 bases, J shed 5 bases, and the junction held 6 bases outside the gene matches. Germline lookup yields CDR1 SEHNR and CDR2 FQNEAQ (reference sequence). CDR3 coding DNA: TGTGCCAGCAGTCCAGGACTAGCGGGAGTGACCGGGGAGCTGTTTTTT. This sequence encodes CASSPGLAGVTGELFF.

Note on this clone: At one boundary the junction diverges from the germline segment, which might be a read error. This chain links TRBV2 with TRBJ2-7; weak D call: TRBD2 (6 bases). The CDR3 is 10 residues long. CDR1 and CDR2 (germline): SNHLY, FYNNEI. The CDR3 nucleotides read TGTGCCAGCAGGGGGCGGGACCAGAACTTC. It translates to CASRGRDQNF.

V gene TRBV27 combines with J gene TRBJ2-7; D remains unclear. The CDR3 runs to 16 residues. Germline V gene data show CDR1 as MNHEY and CDR2 as SMNVEV (reference sequence). Trimming removed 5 bases from V and 1 base from J, with 18 bases in between. As DNA, the CDR3 is TGTGCCAGCAGTACCGGGTCGTCTCCCCCTTCCTACGAGCAGTACTTC. Its translation is CASSTGSSPPSYEQYF.

This chain connects TRBV2 to TRBJ2-4; 12 positions agree with TRBD2. The CDR3 covers 14 residues. Germline V gives CDR1 SNHLY, CDR2 FYNNEI. V lost 7 bases, J lost 4 bases, and 2 bases stayed unmatched. CDR3 sequence (DNA): TGTGCCAGCACGGGGACTAGCGGGAAAAACATTCAGTACTTC. Translated: CASTGTSGKNIQYF.

This clone showed up just once. The CDR3 sequence: CATSRVYREGLFEQFF. The CDR3 nucleotides are TGTGCCACCAGCAGAGTGTACAGGGAGGGACTATTCGAGCAGTTCTTC. The chain links TRBV15 to TRBJ2-1; weak D call: TRBD2 (7 bases). Germline V gene sequence: CDR1 LNHNV, CDR2 YYDKDF (reference sequence). This CDR3 contains 16 residues. V gave up 1 base and J gave up 10 bases, with 20 bases separating them.

The J gene is TRBJ2-1, the V gene TRBV9, with 9 bases that match TRBD1. CDR1 and CDR2 (germline): SGDLS, YYNGEE. This CDR3 spans 16 amino acids. Trimming at V came to 3 bases and at J to 0 bases, leaving 4 bases not matched to a gene. This chain's CDR3 is CASSEEGQGSYNEQFF. The CDR3, as DNA: TGTGCCAGCAGCGAGGAGGGACAGGGCTCCTACAATGAGCAGTTCTTC.

The count of this clone is one. The chain is built from TRBV28 and TRBJ2-3, with 7 bases identical to TRBD2. The length of the CDR3 is 14 residues. Germline lookup yields CDR1 MDHEN and CDR2 SYDVKM. V was pared by 5 bases and J by 5 bases, with 7 bases of the junction left unmatched. CDR3 residues: CASSRRGGLDTQYF. The CDR3 bases are TGTGCCAGCAGTAGGCGGGGAGGGTTAGATACGCAGTATTTT.

V gene TRBV5-5 combines with J gene TRBJ2-5; the match to TRBD2 covers 7 bases. The J segment lost 4 bases and the V segment lost 4 bases, leaving 13 bases of the junction unmatched. Looked up from germline, CDR1 is SGHKS and CDR2 is YYEKEE (reference sequence). The CDR3 length is 16 residues. CDR3: CASSGSGTASGETQYF. For the CDR3, the DNA is TGTGCCAGCAGCGGGTCCGGGACGGCTAGCGGAGAGACCCAGTACTTC.

V and J are TRBV20-1 and TRBJ1-2; no definite D call. The V end lost 3 bases, the J end lost 2 bases, and 10 bases lay between the germline ends. This CDR3 has 13 amino acids. The germline gives CDR1 DFQATT, CDR2 SNEGSKA (reference sequence). In DNA, the CDR3 is TGCAGTGCTAGTTCCGGACTGAACTATGGCTACACCTTC. Protein product: CSASSGLNYGYTF.